This T cell receptor beta chain was captured in a study of metastatic and nonmetastatic thyroid tumors. Study background: Both malignant and benign thyroid patients supplied peripheral blood and tumor or nodule tissue samples, across which the repertoires of these patients were then compared.

Whole-study results and caveats: It was reported that TCR beta diversity was significantly higher in malignant thyroid tumors than benign nodules, in blood and tumor.

In the original workflow: A classifier of distant metastasis in papillary thyroid cancer was built from CDR3 differences (across clinicopathological groups). Using MiXCR, TCRdb reanalyzed the PCR reads. TCRdb's processing, not the authors' own work, is the source of the V and J calls. The sample consists of around 30,000 clones, approximately 15% of them appearing once. Nobody among the patients had been given any treatment before thyroid surgery. The CDR3 totals 15 residues. Germline V gene sequence: CDR1 MNHEY, CDR2 SMNVEV (reference sequence). V was trimmed by 0 bases and J by 6 bases, leaving 11 bases between them. This clone has ten or more counts. Its antigen remains unidentified.

The TCR originated in a male donor with papillary thyroid cancer or a benign thyroid nodule (not recorded which). Some clones in this sample may be carry-over from other donors' samples. This rearrangement joins TRBV27 to TRBJ2-2; the D gene could be TRBD1 or TRBD2 (5 bases each). The sample comprised blood. CDR3 sequence reads: CASSLSGTMAGELFF. As DNA, the CDR3 is TGTGCCAGCAGTTTATCCGGGACGATGGCCGGGGAGCTGTTTTTT.